Listed below are T cell receptor beta chains from one sample, sequenced in a study of T cell responses to AZD1222 COVID-19 vaccine. The method was immunoSEQ multiplex PCR; TCRdb's version includes in-frame clones alone and lacks a portion of them. The table has about 140,000 clones, more than 85% seen once. The sequences come from peripheral blood, collected after recovery from COVID-19. Receptors originate from an adult who had recovered from COVID-19. Both conserved end residues are part of each CDR3. The D gene is left open where the match is weak. Clone sizes are given selectively: once, few, many, or a class where the clone is expanded.

clone_size	d_call	v_call	j_call	cdr3_nt	cdr3_aa
.	TRBD2	TRBV9	TRBJ2-1	TGTGCCAGCAGCGTTTGGACTAGTAACAATGAGCAGTTCTTC	CASSVWTSNNEQFF
.	.	TRBV11-3	TRBJ2-5	TGTGCCAGCAGCCCCGGGCTAGGACGACAAGAGACCCAGTACTTC	CASSPGLGRQETQYF
once	.	TRBV12-5	TRBJ1-1	TGTGCTAGTGGTTTGGAGAAAGTGGGGGACACTGAAGCTTTCTTT	CASGLEKVGDTEAFF
.	TRBD2	TRBV14	TRBJ2-7	TGTGCCAGCAGCCAAGATTGGAGGGAGGGCCGCAACGAGCAGTACTTC	CASSQDWREGRNEQYF
.	TRBD2	TRBV28	TRBJ2-3	TGTGCCAGCAGTGGCTTCATACTAGCGGGAAGCACAGATACGCAGTATTTT	CASSGFILAGSTDTQYF
.	.	TRBV4-2	TRBJ2-7	TGTGCCAGCAGCCAAGGGGAGGAGGCAGTTCGGCAGTACTTC	CASSQGEEAVRQYF
.	.	TRBV11-2	TRBJ2-1	TGTGCCAGCAGCTTAAGGACGCCCGGCAATGAGCAGTTCTTC	CASSLRTPGNEQFF
.	.	TRBV10-3	TRBJ2-7	TGTGCCATCAGTGAGTCGGGGGTAACCTCCTACGAGCAGTACTTC	CAISESGVTSYEQYF
.	TRBD2	TRBV24-1	TRBJ2-1	TGTGCCACCAGTGATCCTACTAGCGGAATAAGCTCCTACAATGAGCAGTTCTTC	CATSDPTSGISSYNEQFF
.	TRBD1	TRBV19	TRBJ1-3	TGTGCCAGTAGTACCCCCCGACAGGGGAGAGGAAACACCATATATTTT	CASSTPRQGRGNTIYF
.	TRBD2	TRBV7-9	TRBJ2-7	TGTGCCAGCAGCTTGGGAGGGATCCTCTCCGAGCAGTACTTC	CASSLGGILSEQYF
.	.	TRBV6-5	TRBJ1-6	TGTGCCAACCGGGGGCAGGGATGGAATTCACCCCTCCACTTT	CANRGQGWNSPLHF
.	.	TRBV29-1	TRBJ1-1	TGCAGCGTGCAGGACAGCACTAACACTGAAGCTTTCTTT	CSVQDSTNTEAFF
.	TRBD1	TRBV7-2	TRBJ2-1	TGTGCCAGCAGCCCTGACAGGGGTAGGACCGTCACCCTGGGGCAGTTCTTC	CASSPDRGRTVTLGQFF
.	.	TRBV19	TRBJ1-5	TGTGCCAGTAGTATTCTGCTCGGGCAGGGAGGGAAGAGCAATCAGCCCCAGCATTTT	CASSILLGQGGKSNQPQHF
.	TRBD1	TRBV6-5	TRBJ2-7	TGTGCCAGCAGTTACGGCGGGGGACAGGGGACCTACGAGCAGTACTTC	CASSYGGGQGTYEQYF
.	TRBD2	TRBV4-1	TRBJ2-3	TGCGCCAGCAGCCAAAAAGGCGGGGGAACAGATACGCAGTATTTT	CASSQKGGGTDTQYF
.	TRBD1	TRBV11-3	TRBJ2-7	TGTGCCAGCAGCTTCATGGACAGGGGGGACTACGAGCAGTACTTC	CASSFMDRGDYEQYF
.	.	TRBV19	TRBJ2-7	TGTGCCAGTAGTATCGGCGACAGACCGGCCGTCTACGAGCAGTACTTC	CASSIGDRPAVYEQYF
.	TRBD2	TRBV12-3/TRBV12-4	TRBJ2-1	TGTGCCAGCAGTTGGACTAGTGGCAATGAGCAGTTCTTC	CASSWTSGNEQFF
.	.	TRBV2	TRBJ2-7	TGTGCCAGCAGTGAGGGGCGGAACGAGCAGTACTTC	CASSEGRNEQYF
.	.	TRBV25-1	TRBJ2-1	TGTGCCAGCACAATGGGGGATGAGCAGTTCTTC	CASTMGDEQFF
.	.	TRBV19	TRBJ1-1	TGTGCCAGTAGTATAGTTTCCGCCGGGAACACTGAAGCTTTCTTT	CASSIVSAGNTEAFF
.	.	TRBV5-1	TRBJ1-5	TGCGCCAGCAGCTTGGATGGCACAGGGACTCAGCCCCAGCATTTT	CASSLDGTGTQPQHF
once	.	TRBV7-3	TRBJ2-2	TGTGCCAGCAGCGCCGCCGGACAGCTTAAGTACACCGGGGAGCTGTTTTTT	CASSAAGQLKYTGELFF
once	.	TRBV14	TRBJ2-5	TGTGCCAGCAGCCAAGAACGGCGGGAGACCCAGTACTTC	CASSQERRETQYF
.	.	TRBV29-1	TRBJ1-1	TGCAGCGTTGGGGTGGGTAGCCGAATGAACACTGAAGCTTTCTTT	CSVGVGSRMNTEAFF
.	TRBD2	TRBV5-4	TRBJ2-3	TGTGCCAGCAGCTCCCCGGGGGGATGGGGGGCAGATACGCAGTATTTT	CASSSPGGWGADTQYF
.	TRBD1	TRBV5-5	TRBJ1-6	TGTGCCAGCAGCTATTCGGACAGGGTAAATTCACCCCTCCACTTT	CASSYSDRVNSPLHF
.	TRBD1	TRBV9	TRBJ2-7	TGTGCCAGCAGCGTCGACAGGGGGAGCCCCTACGAGCAGTACTTC	CASSVDRGSPYEQYF
.	TRBD2	TRBV5-1	TRBJ2-1	TGCGCCAGCAGCTTGGCTAGCGGGGGCAATGAGCAGTTCTTC	CASSLASGGNEQFF
.	TRBD1	TRBV5-8	TRBJ1-5	TGTGCCAGCAGCGGGACAGGGTACAATCAGCCCCAGCATTTT	CASSGTGYNQPQHF
.	.	TRBV11-2	TRBJ2-1	TGTGCCAGCAGCTCGTGGGTAGGGCGGGACTACAATGAGCAGTTCTTC	CASSSWVGRDYNEQFF
.	.	TRBV5-4	TRBJ1-1	TGTGCCAGCAGCTCGGGTGGGCCCCGGGCTGGAGCTTTCTTT	CASSSGGPRAGAFF
once	.	TRBV6-5	TRBJ1-5	TGTGCCAGCAGTTCCAGGGGACCTTTGGGAAATCAGCCCCAGCATTTT	CASSSRGPLGNQPQHF
.	.	TRBV6-5	TRBJ1-3	TGTGCCAGCAGTTACAGGACAGCTGGAAACACCATATATTTT	CASSYRTAGNTIYF
.	.	TRBV6-5	TRBJ2-1	TGTGCCAGCAGCAGCTATAATCCTAACAATGAGCAGTTCTTC	CASSSYNPNNEQFF
.	TRBD1	TRBV28	TRBJ1-4	TGTGCCAGCAGTTTGGGGACAGGGGGCCCATATGAAAAACTGTTTTTT	CASSLGTGGPYEKLFF
once	.	TRBV4-2	TRBJ1-1	TGTGCCAGCAGCCAAGAGGACAGCCCGAACACTGAAGCTTTCTTT	CASSQEDSPNTEAFF
.	.	TRBV28	TRBJ2-7	TGTGCCAGCAGTTCCGGGTCGATCGAGCACTACTTC	CASSSGSIEHYF
once	.	TRBV27	TRBJ2-5	TGTGCCAGCAGTTCTAGGGGACCCCAAGAGACCCAGTACTTC	CASSSRGPQETQYF
.	TRBD2	TRBV5-1	TRBJ2-1	TGCGCCAGCTGGCCAGCGGGAGGCAATGAGCAGTTCTTC	CASWPAGGNEQFF
.	TRBD1	TRBV7-2	TRBJ1-4	TGTGCCAGCAGCTTAGGACAGGGGGCAACTAATGAAAAACTGTTTTTT	CASSLGQGATNEKLFF
.	.	TRBV24-1	TRBJ2-3	TGTGCCACCAGTGATTTTACCGGGACTAGCACAGATACGCAGTATTTT	CATSDFTGTSTDTQYF
.	.	TRBV24-1	TRBJ2-7	TGTGCCACCAGTGCCGGGGACGCCTACTCCTACGAGCAGTACTTC	CATSAGDAYSYEQYF
.	.	TRBV27	TRBJ1-5	TGTGCCAGCAGTGCTAACCTGGGGGAGCCCCAGCATTTT	CASSANLGEPQHF
.	.	TRBV7-9	TRBJ1-1	TGTGCCAGCAGCTTAGCCTCAACCGGGAACGCTGAAGCTTTCTTT	CASSLASTGNAEAFF
.	.	TRBV6-5	TRBJ2-1	TGTGCCAGCAGTTACTCGATAGGGCCGGGTGAGCAGTTCTTC	CASSYSIGPGEQFF
.	TRBD1	TRBV3-1/TRBV3-2	TRBJ1-6	TGTGCCAGCAGCCTCGGACAGGGTTATAATTCACCCCTCCACTTT	CASSLGQGYNSPLHF
.	.	TRBV7-2	TRBJ2-2	TGTGCCAGCAGCTTAGCAGCCTCCGGAACCGGGGAGCTGTTTTTT	CASSLAASGTGELFF
.	.	TRBV28	TRBJ1-1	TGTGCCAGCAGTCTTGAGAACACTGAAGCTTTCTTT	CASSLENTEAFF
.	.	TRBV27	TRBJ2-7	TGTGCCAGCAGTTTCAGGGGATCCCCTTCCTACGAGCAGTACTTC	CASSFRGSPSYEQYF
.	TRBD1	TRBV18	TRBJ2-7	TGTGCCAGCTCACCGGCCGTTGGGGACAGGGAATACTTC	CASSPAVGDREYF
.	.	TRBV3-1/TRBV3-2	TRBJ1-6	TGTGCCAGCAGCCCGGTCGGGGGACGGACTAATTCACCCCTCCACTTT	CASSPVGGRTNSPLHF
.	.	TRBV19	TRBJ1-2	TGTGCCAGTACCCTACTCGGGGCAGGGTTGAACTATGGCTACACCTTC	CASTLLGAGLNYGYTF
once	.	TRBV29-1	TRBJ1-1	TGCAGCGTTGACGGTCAGCCGAACACTGAAGCTTTCTTT	CSVDGQPNTEAFF
.	.	TRBV18	TRBJ2-3	TGTGCCAGCTCACCCCCGATCACAGATACGCAGTATTTT	CASSPPITDTQYF
once	TRBD2	TRBV30	TRBJ2-3	TGTGCCTGGAGTACGGGGACTACCACCGGGGATACGCAGTATTTT	CAWSTGTTTGDTQYF
.	TRBD2	TRBV28	TRBJ2-7	TGTGCCAGCAGTTCGTCCGGGACTAGCGGGACCTACGAGCAGTACTTC	CASSSSGTSGTYEQYF